This TCR beta chain was retrieved from a study of identical twins. Study-wide points: Cord blood beta clonotypes present at high abundance carried fewer insertions; no such pattern appeared in memory repertoires. It was out-of-frame TCR alpha sharing in monozygotic twins that models underestimated.

In every case, the donor was a healthy Caucasian. V gave up 4 bases and J gave up 4 bases, with 23 bases separating them. CDR3 size: 17 residues. Looked up from germline, CDR1 is LGHDT and CDR2 is YNNKEL (reference sequence). A universal primer site was added by template switching, and unique molecular identifiers were carried by the cDNA. TCRdb re-derived calls from the 5' RACE reads in MiXCR, one entry per CDR3 protein. This sample has 150,000 or so distinct CDR3 sequences; roughly 3.3% occur once, and the top ten carry roughly 8%. This clonotype was observed many times. Its antigen is not known. This TCR derives from a man younger than 30 in good health. The sample comprised memory T cells sorted from blood. V gene TRBV3-1 combines with J gene TRBJ2-7, with D perhaps matching TRBD2 (6 bases). CDR3 sequence reads: CASSPWGGHRKYYEQYF. As DNA, the CDR3 is TGTGCCAGCAGCCCCTGGGGAGGACACCGAAAGTATTACGAGCAGTACTTC.